The clone carrying this T cell receptor (beta chain) was found many times. Library construction for TCR beta used iRepertoire HTBI primers and Arm-PCR of CDR3 regions. One entry per CDR3 protein results from TCRdb running MiXCR on the multiplex PCR reads. The sample holds approximately 400,000 distinct CDR3 sequences, approximately 15% seen once. Time point indicated: newly diagnosed GD, antithyroid drugs for less than 3 months. Following extraction of RNA from PBMCs, that RNA was used to make the TCR library. This sample was included in a study of regulatory T cells in long-lasting Graves disease. Germline V CDR1 and CDR2: MNHEY, SMNVEV (reference sequence). This CDR3 is 15 amino acids long. Trimming shortened V by 0 bases and J by 0 bases, and 7 bases separated the two germline ends. This sample was shared with a second study, whose subject was T cells in Graves' hyperthyroidism and ophthalmopathy. That paper notes: With the HTBI primer set, the TCR CDR3 went through a first round of RT-PCR. Blood samples included most of the expanded thyroid clonotypes exceeding 0.001.

The sequence came from a woman aged 40 to 50 with Graves disease. V usage is TRBV27 and J usage is TRBJ2-3; D unclear. The sample here was peripheral blood mononuclear cells (PBMCs), taken at new diagnosis, from a patient treated with antithyroid drugs. The DNA of the CDR3 is TGTGCCAGCAGTTTATCCCGGTTAAGCACAGATACGCAGTATTTT. Residues: CASSLSRLSTDTQYF.